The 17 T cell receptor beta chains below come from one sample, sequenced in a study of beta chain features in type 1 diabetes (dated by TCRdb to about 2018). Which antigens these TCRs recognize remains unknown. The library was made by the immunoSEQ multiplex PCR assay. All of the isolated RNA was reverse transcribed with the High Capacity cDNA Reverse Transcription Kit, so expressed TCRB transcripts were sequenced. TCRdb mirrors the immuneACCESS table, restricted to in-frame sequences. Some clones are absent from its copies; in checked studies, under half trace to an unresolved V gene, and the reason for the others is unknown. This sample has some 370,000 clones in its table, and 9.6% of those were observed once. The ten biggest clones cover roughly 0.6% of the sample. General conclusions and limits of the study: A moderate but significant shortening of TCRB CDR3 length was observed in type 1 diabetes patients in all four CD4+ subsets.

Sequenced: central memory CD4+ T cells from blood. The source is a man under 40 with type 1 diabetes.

The CDR3 region has the DNA TGTGCCAGCAGCTTAGTTGCTGGTAGCGGAGATACGCAGTATTTT. It specifies CASSLVAGSGDTQYF. This chain connects TRBV5-4 to TRBJ2-3, with D maybe TRBD2 (6 bases). V shed 2 bases and J shed 5 bases, with 15 bases lying between them. Germline V gene sequence: CDR1 SGHNT, CDR2 YYREEE (reference sequence). CDR3 length: 15 amino acids.

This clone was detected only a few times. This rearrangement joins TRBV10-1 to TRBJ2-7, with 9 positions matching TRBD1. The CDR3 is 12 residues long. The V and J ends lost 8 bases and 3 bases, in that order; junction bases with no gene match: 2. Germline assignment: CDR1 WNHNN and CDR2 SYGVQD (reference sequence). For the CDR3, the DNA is TGCGCCAGCGGGGACAGGGTCTACGAGCAGTACTTC. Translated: CASGDRVYEQYF.

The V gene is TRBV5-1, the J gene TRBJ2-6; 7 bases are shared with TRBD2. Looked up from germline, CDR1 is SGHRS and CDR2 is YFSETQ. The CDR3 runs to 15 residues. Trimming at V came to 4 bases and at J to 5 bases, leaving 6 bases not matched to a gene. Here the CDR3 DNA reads TGCGCCAGCAGCGCGTCCGGGACTAGGGCCAACGTCCTGACTTTC. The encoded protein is CASSASGTRANVLTF.

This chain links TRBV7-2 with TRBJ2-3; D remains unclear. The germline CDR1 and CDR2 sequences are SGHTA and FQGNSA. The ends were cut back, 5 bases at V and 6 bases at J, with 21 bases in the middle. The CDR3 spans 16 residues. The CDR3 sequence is CASSQRLTAPEDTQYF. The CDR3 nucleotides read TGTGCCAGCAGCCAACGACTGACCGCCCCAGAGGATACGCAGTATTTT.

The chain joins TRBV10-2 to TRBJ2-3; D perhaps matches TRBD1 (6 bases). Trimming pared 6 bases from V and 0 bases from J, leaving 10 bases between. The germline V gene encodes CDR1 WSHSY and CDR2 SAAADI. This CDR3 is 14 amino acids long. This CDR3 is CASRGGLSTDTQYF. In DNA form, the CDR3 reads TGCGCCAGCAGAGGGGGATTAAGCACAGATACGCAGTATTTT.

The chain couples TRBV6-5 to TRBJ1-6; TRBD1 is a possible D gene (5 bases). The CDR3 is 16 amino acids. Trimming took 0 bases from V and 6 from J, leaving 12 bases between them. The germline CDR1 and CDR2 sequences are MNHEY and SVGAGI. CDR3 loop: CASSYSLGAGNSPLHF. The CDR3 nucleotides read TGTGCCAGCAGTTACTCCCTTGGGGCCGGTAATTCACCCCTCCACTTT.

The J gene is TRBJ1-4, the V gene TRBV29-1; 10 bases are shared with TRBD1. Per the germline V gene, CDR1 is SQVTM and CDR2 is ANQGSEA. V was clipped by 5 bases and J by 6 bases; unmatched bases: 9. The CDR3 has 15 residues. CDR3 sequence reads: CSVLNTGTGDEKLFF. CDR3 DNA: TGCAGCGTTCTGAACACCGGGACAGGGGATGAAAAACTGTTTTTT.

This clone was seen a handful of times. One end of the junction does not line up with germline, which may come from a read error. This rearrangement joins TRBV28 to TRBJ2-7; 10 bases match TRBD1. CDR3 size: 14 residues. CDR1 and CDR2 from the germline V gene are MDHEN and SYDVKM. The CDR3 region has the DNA TGTGCCAGCAGTGACCGGGACAGGGGTCTCAGGGGTAGATTC. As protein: CASSDRDRGLRGRF. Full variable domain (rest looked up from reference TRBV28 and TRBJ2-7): DVKVTQSSRYLVKRTGEKVFLECVQDMDHENMFWYRQDPGLGLRLIYFSYDVKMKEKGDIPEGYSVSREKKERFSLILESASTNQTSMYLCASSDRDRGLRGRFGPGTRLTVT.

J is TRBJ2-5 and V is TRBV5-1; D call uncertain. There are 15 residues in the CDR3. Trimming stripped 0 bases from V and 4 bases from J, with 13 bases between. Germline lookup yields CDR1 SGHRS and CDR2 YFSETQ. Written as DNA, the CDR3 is TGCGCCAGCAGCTTGGCGGGTAGGGTCGGAGAGACCCAGTACTTC. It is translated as CASSLAGRVGETQYF.

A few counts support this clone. The chain's CDR3 is CASGLDLNTEAFF. The CDR3 region has the DNA TGTGCTAGTGGTTTGGACCTGAACACTGAAGCTTTCTTT. The chain employs TRBV12-5 and TRBJ1-1; no reliable D call. Germline CDR1 LGHNT, CDR2 FRNRAP. V lost 1 base, J lost 0 bases, and 3 bases lay in between. The length of the CDR3 is 13 residues.

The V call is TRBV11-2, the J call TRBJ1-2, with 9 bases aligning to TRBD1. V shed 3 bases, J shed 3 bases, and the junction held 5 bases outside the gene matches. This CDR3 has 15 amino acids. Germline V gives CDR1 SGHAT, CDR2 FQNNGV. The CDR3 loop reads CASSFGRDRDYGYTF. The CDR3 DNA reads TGTGCCAGCAGCTTTGGCCGGGACAGGGACTATGGCTACACCTTC.

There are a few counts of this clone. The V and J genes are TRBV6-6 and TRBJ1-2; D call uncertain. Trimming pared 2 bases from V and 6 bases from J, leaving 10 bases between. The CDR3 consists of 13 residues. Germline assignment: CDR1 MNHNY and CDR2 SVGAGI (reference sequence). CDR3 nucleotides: TGTGCCAGCAGTTACGCAAGGACGGATGGCTACACCTTC. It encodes CASSYARTDGYTF.

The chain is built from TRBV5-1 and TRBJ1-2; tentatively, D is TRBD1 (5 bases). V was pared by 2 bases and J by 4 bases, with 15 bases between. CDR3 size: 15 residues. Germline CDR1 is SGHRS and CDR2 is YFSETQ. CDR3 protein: CASSLGIQVTYGYTF. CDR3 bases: TGCGCCAGCAGCTTAGGCATACAGGTCACCTATGGCTACACCTTC.

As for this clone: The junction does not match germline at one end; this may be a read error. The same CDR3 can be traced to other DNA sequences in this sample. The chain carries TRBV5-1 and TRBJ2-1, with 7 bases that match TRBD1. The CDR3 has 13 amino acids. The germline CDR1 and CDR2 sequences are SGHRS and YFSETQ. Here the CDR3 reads CASSLGQYNEQFF. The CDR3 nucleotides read TGCGCCAGCAGTTTGGGACAGTACAATGAGCAGTTCTTC.

The CDR3 spells CAGGTGSYEQYF. The CDR3 nucleotides are TGTGCCGGGGGTACAGGGAGCTACGAGCAGTACTTC. The genes are TRBV2 and TRBJ2-7; the D gene is possibly TRBD1 (6 bases). CDR3 size: 12 residues. Trimming shortened V by 11 bases and J by 3 bases, and 14 bases separated the two germline ends. Germline assignment: CDR1 SNHLY and CDR2 FYNNEI.

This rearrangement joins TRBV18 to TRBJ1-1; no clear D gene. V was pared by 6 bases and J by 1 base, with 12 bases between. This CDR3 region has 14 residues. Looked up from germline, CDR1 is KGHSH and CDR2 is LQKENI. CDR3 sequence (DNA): TGTGCCAGCTCGGCGGACGGACCGAACACTGAAGCTTTCTTT. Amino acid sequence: CASSADGPNTEAFF. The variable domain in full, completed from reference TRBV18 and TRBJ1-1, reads NAGVMQNPRHLVRRRGQEARLRCSPMKGHSHVYWYRQLPEEGLKFMVYLQKENIIDESGMPKERFSAEFPKEGPSILRIQQVVRGDSAAYFCASSADGPNTEAFFGQGTRLTVV.

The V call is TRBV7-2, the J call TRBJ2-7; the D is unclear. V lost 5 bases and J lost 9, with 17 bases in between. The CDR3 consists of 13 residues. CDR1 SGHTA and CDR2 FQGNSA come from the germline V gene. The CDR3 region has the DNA TGTGCCAGCAGCGCAGACACCACCCTAAGGCAGTACTTC. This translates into CASSADTTLRQYF.